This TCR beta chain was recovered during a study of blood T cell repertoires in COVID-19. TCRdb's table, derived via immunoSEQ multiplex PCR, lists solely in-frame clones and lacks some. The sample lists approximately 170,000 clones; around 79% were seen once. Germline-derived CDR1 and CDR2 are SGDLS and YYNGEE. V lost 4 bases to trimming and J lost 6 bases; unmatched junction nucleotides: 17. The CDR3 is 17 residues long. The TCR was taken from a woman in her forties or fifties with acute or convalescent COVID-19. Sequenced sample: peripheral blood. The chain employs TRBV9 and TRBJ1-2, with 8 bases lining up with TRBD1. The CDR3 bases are TGTGCCAGCAGCCAACGGACCCAAGACAGGGGTGACAATGGCTACACCTTC. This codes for CASSQRTQDRGDNGYTF.